The present TCR beta chain was sequenced within a study of T cells in Graves' hyperthyroidism and ophthalmopathy. Study-level findings and limits: Stable hyperthyroidism was told apart from ophthalmopathy by a model built on 13 V-J features.

Amplified TCR beta CDR3 regions came from RNA transcripts. Primed by the HTBI set, a first-round RT-PCR was run on the TCR CDR3. TCRdb re-called the multiplex PCR reads with MiXCR, one entry per CDR3 protein. The data hold fewer than 650,000 distinct CDR3 sequences, with about 15% observed a single time. Hyperthyroidism, newly diagnosed and lasting under 2 months, affected patients aged 18 to 65. Uncontrolled infection, other autoimmune disease, pregnancy and lactation each barred patients from inclusion. This clonotype was picked up many times. Its antigen is unidentified. Trimming pared 4 bases from V and 5 bases from J, leaving 6 bases between. CDR1 and CDR2 from the germline V gene are PRHDT and FYEKMQ (reference sequence). This CDR3 is built from 12 residues.

The source is a woman aged 25 to 39 with Graves' hyperthyroidism that later progressed to Graves' ophthalmopathy. Sequences were obtained from blood. The gene calls are TRBV13 and TRBJ2-1; D remains unclear. In nucleotides, the CDR3 is TGTGCCAGCAGCTATTCCAACAATGAGCAGTTCTTC. Its translation: CASSYSNNEQFF. The variable domain in full, completed from reference TRBV13 and TRBJ2-1, reads AAGVIQSPRHLIKEKRETATLKCYPIPRHDTVYWYQQGPGQDPQFLISFYEKMQSDKGSIPDRFSAQQFSDYHSELNMSSLELGDSALYFCASSYSNNEQFFGPGTRLTVL.